Listed below are T cell receptor beta chains from one sample, sequenced in a study of blood T cell repertoires in COVID-19. Assay: immunoSEQ multiplex PCR; the TCRdb copy retains only in-frame clones and omits some. This table has a few hundred thousand clones, approximately 88% appearing once. The sample was peripheral blood. The receptors were gathered from a woman aged 25-40 years with acute or convalescent COVID-19. CDR3s include the opening cysteine and the closing phenylalanine or tryptophan. The D gene is left open where the match is weak. For some rows the clone size is stated as once, few or many, or as a class when expanded; others skip it.

CDR3 length: 15; J gene: TRBJ2-3; clone size: NA; D gene: TRBD1; V gene: TRBV25-1; CDR3 protein: CASSVATGRADTQYF; CDR3 DNA: TGTGCCAGCAGTGTGGCGACAGGGCGCGCAGATACGCAGTATTTT
CDR3 length: 14; J gene: TRBJ2-1; clone size: NA; D gene: TRBD2; V gene: TRBV7-6; CDR3 protein: CASSLVGSGNEQFF; CDR3 DNA: TGTGCCAGCAGCTTAGTGGGTAGCGGGAATGAGCAGTTCTTC
CDR3 length: 15; J gene: TRBJ1-5; clone size: few; D gene: NA; V gene: TRBV7-2; CDR3 protein: CASSLEGWDYQPQHF; CDR3 DNA: TGTGCCAGCAGCTTAGAGGGGTGGGATTATCAGCCCCAGCATTTT
CDR3 length: 14; J gene: TRBJ1-1; clone size: NA; D gene: NA; V gene: TRBV6-5; CDR3 protein: CASSYNFRGTEAFF; CDR3 DNA: TGTGCCAGCAGTTACAATTTCCGGGGCACTGAAGCTTTCTTT
CDR3 length: 14; J gene: TRBJ2-1; clone size: NA; D gene: TRBD2; V gene: TRBV29-1; CDR3 protein: CSVEIAGGYNEQFF; CDR3 DNA: TGCAGCGTTGAGATAGCGGGAGGGTACAATGAGCAGTTCTTC
CDR3 length: 16; J gene: TRBJ1-6; clone size: NA; D gene: NA; V gene: TRBV5-6; CDR3 protein: CASSLAAAQLTSPLHF; CDR3 DNA: TGTGCCAGCAGCTTGGCCGCGGCTCAACTCACATCACCCCTCCACTTT
CDR3 length: 14; J gene: TRBJ1-1; clone size: once; D gene: NA; V gene: TRBV5-4; CDR3 protein: CASSFQGLNTEAFF; CDR3 DNA: TGTGCCAGCAGCTTCCAGGGTTTGAACACTGAAGCTTTCTTT
CDR3 length: 14; J gene: TRBJ1-1; clone size: NA; D gene: NA; V gene: TRBV2; CDR3 protein: CASSEALGRTEAFF; CDR3 DNA: TGTGCCAGCAGTGAAGCGCTAGGTCGGACTGAAGCTTTCTTT
CDR3 length: 14; J gene: TRBJ2-7; clone size: once; D gene: NA; V gene: TRBV19; CDR3 protein: CASSIRQGSYEQYF; CDR3 DNA: TGTGCCAGTAGTATCCGCCAGGGCTCCTACGAGCAGTACTTC
CDR3 length: 14; J gene: TRBJ1-2; clone size: once; D gene: NA; V gene: TRBV5-1; CDR3 protein: CASSKGKTNYGYTF; CDR3 DNA: TGCGCCAGCAGTAAGGGGAAAACTAACTATGGCTACACCTTC
CDR3 length: 16; J gene: TRBJ1-1; clone size: NA; D gene: TRBD1; V gene: TRBV7-9; CDR3 protein: CASSLGRTGVNTEAFF; CDR3 DNA: TGTGCCAGCAGCTTAGGCCGGACAGGAGTCAACACTGAAGCTTTCTTT
CDR3 length: 17; J gene: TRBJ2-2; clone size: NA; D gene: TRBD2; V gene: TRBV6-2/TRBV6-3; CDR3 protein: CASSPWTSGRKAGELFF; CDR3 DNA: TGTGCCAGCAGTCCATGGACTAGCGGGAGAAAAGCCGGGGAGCTGTTTTTT
CDR3 length: 19; J gene: TRBJ2-1; clone size: NA; D gene: NA; V gene: TRBV5-5; CDR3 protein: CASSLDPRALRGTYNEQFF; CDR3 DNA: TGTGCCAGCAGCTTGGACCCCAGGGCGTTGCGCGGGACCTACAATGAGCAGTTCTTC
CDR3 length: 13; J gene: TRBJ2-1; clone size: NA; D gene: NA; V gene: TRBV11-2; CDR3 protein: CASSRGHSNEQFF; CDR3 DNA: TGTGCCAGCAGCCGGGGTCACAGCAATGAGCAGTTCTTC
CDR3 length: 18; J gene: TRBJ2-1; clone size: NA; D gene: NA; V gene: TRBV4-3; CDR3 protein: CASSQDKRGRTSYNEQFF; CDR3 DNA: TGCGCCAGCAGCCAAGATAAGCGTGGCCGTACGTCCTACAATGAGCAGTTCTTC
CDR3 length: 15; J gene: TRBJ2-5; clone size: NA; D gene: NA; V gene: TRBV5-1; CDR3 protein: CASSSYGIQTETQYF; CDR3 DNA: TGCGCCAGCAGTAGCTATGGCATCCAGACCGAGACCCAGTACTTC
CDR3 length: 18; J gene: TRBJ2-1; clone size: NA; D gene: TRBD2; V gene: TRBV7-2; CDR3 protein: CASSLELAGASSYNEQFF; CDR3 DNA: TGTGCCAGCAGCTTAGAACTAGCGGGAGCGAGCTCCTACAATGAGCAGTTCTTC
CDR3 length: 18; J gene: TRBJ1-2; clone size: NA; D gene: TRBD1; V gene: TRBV11-2; CDR3 protein: CASSWTSGQGDYKHGYTF; CDR3 DNA: TGTGCCAGCAGCTGGACTTCGGGACAGGGAGACTATAAGCATGGCTACACCTTC
CDR3 length: 13; J gene: TRBJ1-1; clone size: NA; D gene: NA; V gene: TRBV19; CDR3 protein: CASSIGAGTEAFF; CDR3 DNA: TGTGCCAGTAGTATAGGGGCGGGTACTGAAGCTTTCTTT